This TCR beta chain was retrieved from a study of shared clonotypes between healthy human individuals. Study-wide findings and caveats: Larger richness was generally estimated for naive than memory subsets.

Naive-designated CD8 cells lacked CD45RO, were positively enriched for CCR7, and omitted terminally differentiated effector memory CD45RA+ cells. Regarding this clone: The antigen is not known.

The CDR3 runs 15 residues. The ends were cut back, 3 bases at V and 4 bases at J, with 13 bases in the middle. Germline V CDR1 and CDR2: MNHEY, SVGAGI. TCRdb's copy holds only in-frame clones and misses some; the assay was immunoSEQ multiplex PCR. The table has about 1.9 million clones, roughly 95% seen once; the top ten hold around 1.7%. The sequence was collected from a man between 18 and 35 years old in good health. Some clones in this sample may be carry-over from other donors' samples. What was sequenced was naive CD8+ T cells from PBMCs. V usage is TRBV6-5 and J usage is TRBJ2-4, with D perhaps given as TRBD1 or TRBD2 (5 bases each). CDR3 region: CASSYLRGAKNIQYF. The DNA for the CDR3 is TGTGCCAGCAGTTATCTTAGGGGAGCGAAAAACATTCAGTACTTC.